The 3 T cell receptor beta chains below all came from one sample that was sequenced in a study of blood T cell repertoires in COVID-19. Only in-frame clones appear in the TCRdb table, and some are missing; sequencing was by immunoSEQ multiplex PCR. The repertoire includes about 220,000 clones, roughly 85% of them detected once, and 2.9% sits in the top ten. Sequenced sample: peripheral blood. The receptors shown here come from a man in his fifties or sixties who had recovered from COVID-19.

The rearrangement links TRBV18 to TRBJ1-6, with unresolved D. Germline V gives CDR1 KGHSH, CDR2 LQKENI. The CDR3 has 15 residues. The ends were cut back, 3 bases at V and 8 bases at J, with 14 bases in the middle. The CDR3 is CASSPYNLGDSPLHF. CDR3 DNA sequence: TGTGCCAGCTCACCTTACAACCTAGGTGATTCACCCCTCCACTTT. The variable domain in full, with the rest retrieved from reference TRBV18 and TRBJ1-6, is NAGVMQNPRHLVRRRGQEARLRCSPMKGHSHVYWYRQLPEEGLKFMVYLQKENIIDESGMPKERFSAEFPKEGPSILRIQQVVRGDSAAYFCASSPYNLGDSPLHFGNGTRLTVT.

The chain combines TRBV12-3 or TRBV12-4 with TRBJ1-4, with a tentative D call TRBD1 (5 bases). Trimming removed 5 bases from V and 6 bases from J, with 10 bases in between. The CDR3 runs 13 residues. CDR3 sequence: CASSNRGDEKLFF. CDR3 coding DNA: TGTGCCAGCAGTAACCGGGGGGATGAAAAACTGTTTTTT.

This chain links TRBV29-1 with TRBJ1-1; 10 nucleotides align to TRBD1. From germline, CDR1 is SQVTM and CDR2 ANQGSEA. The CDR3 is 18 amino acids. J was trimmed by 4 bases and V by 7 bases; bases with no gene match: 21. The CDR3 sequence: CSALRTKSRDRGGTEAFF. The CDR3 DNA sequence: TGCAGCGCTCTACGTACGAAGAGTCGGGACAGGGGTGGCACTGAAGCTTTCTTT.